These 26 T cell receptor beta chains originate from one sample sequenced in a study of PD-1 blockade in mismatch repair-deficient tumors. TCRdb keeps only in-frame clones here, not all; method: immunoSEQ multiplex PCR. The table has roughly 130,000 clones, about nine tenths seen once. Sequenced here: peripheral blood, sampled roughly 67 weeks after starting pembrolizumab. Every receptor here comes from an adult with mismatch repair-deficient cancer.

This rearrangement joins TRBV7-9 to TRBJ2-7; TRBD2 agrees at 14 bases. CDR3 size: 16 residues. Unmatched junction bases numbered 7, after V lost 5 bases and J lost 4 bases. Germline V lookup: CDR1 SEHNR, CDR2 FQNEAQ (reference sequence). The DNA for the CDR3 is TGTGCCAGCAGCCCCCGACTAGCGGGAGGGAGATACGAGCAGTACTTC. Translated: CASSPRLAGGRYEQYF.

The chain is built from TRBV4-1 and TRBJ2-5, with no clear D. Germline loops: CDR1 MGHRA, CDR2 YSYEKL. Trimming took off 3 bases at V and 5 bases at J, with 22 bases between the two ends. This CDR3 comprises 17 residues. The CDR3 nucleotides are TGCGCCAGCAGCCATGGAGAAGCCTGGACGGTCGAGGAGACCCAGTACTTC. It yields the protein CASSHGEAWTVEETQYF.

This clone appeared a single time. The chain carries TRBV6-1 and TRBJ2-3; D perhaps matches TRBD2 (6 bases). Germline CDR1 reads MNHNS; CDR2 reads SASEGT. Trimming stripped 3 bases from V and 3 bases from J, with 10 bases between. CDR3 length: 14 residues. In DNA form, the CDR3 reads TGTGCCAGCAGTGACCGGGCGGGAACAGATACGCAGTATTTT. Translating it yields CASSDRAGTDTQYF.

The chain couples TRBV9 to TRBJ2-1; 9 nucleotides match TRBD2. In germline, CDR1 is SGDLS, CDR2 YYNGEE. J lost 6 bases, V lost 0 bases, and 10 bases had no gene match. The CDR3 covers 17 residues. The CDR3 nucleotides are TGTGCCAGCAGCGTAGGAGCTAGCGGGATTCGACTCAATGAGCAGTTCTTC. Protein: CASSVGASGIRLNEQFF.

This chain links TRBV30 with TRBJ2-5; the D is unclear. The germline V gene encodes CDR1 GTSNPN and CDR2 SVGIG (reference sequence). This CDR3 is built from 10 residues. V was cut by 1 base and J by 9 bases, with 6 bases left in between. The CDR3 DNA is TGTGCCTGGAGTGGGCTAGCCCAGTACTTC. Protein product: CAWSGLAQYF.

The V and J genes are TRBV7-6 and TRBJ2-3; D tentatively fits TRBD1 or TRBD2 (6 bases each). CDR3 size: 15 residues. V was shortened by 2 bases and J by 5 bases, with 14 bases between the two germline ends. CDR1 and CDR2 from the germline V gene are SGHVS and FNYEAQ. The CDR3 loop is CASSLYRRGGDTQYF. CDR3 DNA sequence: TGTGCCAGCAGCTTATATCGCAGGGGAGGAGATACGCAGTATTTT. Supplemented by reference TRBV7-6 and TRBJ2-3, the full variable domain reads GAGVSQSPRYKVTKRGQDVALRCDPISGHVSLYWYRQALGQGPEFLTYFNYEAQQDKSGLPNDRFSAERPEGSISTLTIQRTEQRDSAMYRCASSLYRRGGDTQYFGPGTRLTVL.

CDR3 in DNA: TGTGCCAGCAGCGGGCGCAGCCTTTCCAGGGAGCTGTTTTTT. Amino acid sequence: CASSGRSLSRELFF. This sequence joins TRBV11-3 and TRBJ2-2; D ambiguous. The V gene lost 5 bases and the J gene lost 9 bases, with 16 bases spanning the gap. CDR1 SGHNT and CDR2 YENEEA come from the germline V gene. The CDR3 contains 14 residues.

V gene TRBV5-4 combines with J gene TRBJ2-7; tentatively, D is TRBD2 (6 bases). CDR1 is SGHNT and CDR2 is YYREEE in the germline V gene (reference sequence). The CDR3 is 15 residues long. V lost 2 bases, J lost 2 bases, and 14 bases lay in between. The CDR3 DNA is TGTGCCAGCAGCTTAGCGGGCCTTCCCACCTACGAGCAGTACTTC. Translating it yields CASSLAGLPTYEQYF.

The V call is TRBV6-5, the J call TRBJ2-7, with unresolved D. Trimming stripped 6 bases from V and 7 bases from J, with 13 bases between. The germline V gene has CDR1 MNHEY and CDR2 SVGAGI. This CDR3 is built from 12 residues. In nucleotides, the CDR3 is TGTGCCAGCAGCCGTACATGGCAAGAGCAGTACTTC. It yields the protein CASSRTWQEQYF.

The DNA of the CDR3 is TGTGCCAGCGGAGGGGGCGGTGAGCAGTTCTTC. It codes for CASGGGGEQFF. This rearrangement joins TRBV6-5 to TRBJ2-1; D possibly corresponds to TRBD1 (7 bases). The germline CDR1 and CDR2 sequences are MNHEY and SVGAGI. The CDR3 loop spans 11 amino acids. Trimming pared 8 bases from V and 9 bases from J, leaving 11 bases between.

The chain employs TRBV28 and TRBJ2-5; the match to TRBD2 covers 7 bases. The J segment lost 4 bases and the V segment lost 2 bases, leaving 4 bases of the junction unmatched. Germline CDR1 and CDR2: MDHEN and SYDVKM. CDR3 size: 14 residues. CDR3 bases: TGTGCCAGCAGTTTAGCGGGAGAGGCAGAGACCCAGTACTTC. Translated, it gives CASSLAGEAETQYF.

CDR3 protein: CAWSGGVGAFF. CDR3 DNA sequence: TGTGCCTGGAGCGGGGGGGTAGGAGCTTTCTTT. The chain carries TRBV30 and TRBJ1-1, with D possibly matching TRBD1 (5 bases). Germline V gives CDR1 GTSNPN, CDR2 SVGIG (reference sequence). CDR3 size: 11 residues. Trimming removed 3 bases from V and 10 bases from J, with 12 bases in between.

The J gene is TRBJ1-4, the V gene TRBV15; D ambiguous. V shed 6 bases and J shed 4 bases, with 15 bases lying between them. Germline V gene data show CDR1 as LNHNV and CDR2 as YYDKDF (reference sequence). The CDR3 sequence is 15 residues long. The CDR3 DNA follows: TGTGCCACCAGATACCGGGAGTCACTTAATGAAAAACTGTTTTTT. Encoded protein: CATRYRESLNEKLFF. Looking up the rest from reference TRBV15 and TRBJ1-4 gives the full variable domain: DAMVIQNPRYQVTQFGKPVTLSCSQTLNHNVMYWYQQKSSQAPKLLFHYYDKDFNNEADTPDNFQSRRPNTSFCFLDIRSPGLGDTAMYLCATRYRESLNEKLFFGSGTQLSVL.

V gene TRBV6-1 combines with J gene TRBJ2-3; the match to TRBD1 covers 8 bases. Trimming took 2 bases from V and 2 from J; bases not matched to a gene: 6. Per germline, CDR1 MNHNS and CDR2 SASEGT. This CDR3 is 16 amino acids long. CDR3 in DNA: TGTGCCAGCAGTGAATTGGCGACAGGGGTCACAGATACGCAGTATTTT. Translated, it gives CASSELATGVTDTQYF.

The chain has TRBV2 and TRBJ1-5, with unresolved D. CDR3 length: 14 amino acids. Germline V lookup: CDR1 SNHLY, CDR2 FYNNEI. Trimming took off 3 bases at V and 1 base at J, with 7 bases between the two ends. The CDR3 loop reads CASSDWVSNQPQHF. DNA of the CDR3: TGTGCCAGCAGTGATTGGGTGAGCAATCAGCCCCAGCATTTT.

The rearrangement joins TRBV5-6 to TRBJ1-2; no clear D. Germline V gives CDR1 SGHDT, CDR2 YYEEEE. This CDR3 is built from 15 residues. V lost 0 bases and J lost 3, with 12 bases in between. The CDR3 loop reads CASSLDGNLHYGYTF. The CDR3 DNA sequence: TGTGCCAGCAGCTTGGATGGTAATCTCCACTATGGCTACACCTTC.

The chain joins TRBV19 to TRBJ2-1, with 10 bases aligning to TRBD2. The J segment lost 0 bases and the V segment lost 4 bases, leaving 9 bases of the junction unmatched. This CDR3 contains 18 residues. Germline V gene sequence: CDR1 LNHDA, CDR2 SQIVND (reference sequence). In nucleotides, the CDR3 is TGTGCCAGTAGTACCCCGGGACTAGCGCTTAGCTCCTACAATGAGCAGTTCTTC. Translating it yields CASSTPGLALSSYNEQFF.

V usage is TRBV7-2 and J usage is TRBJ2-7; D ambiguous. CDR1 is SGHTA, CDR2 FQGNSA, per germline. V lost 4 bases, J lost 4 bases, and 17 bases lay in between. CDR3 length equals 15 residues. The CDR3 protein is CASSSHSPLLYEQYF. The CDR3 bases are TGTGCCAGCAGCTCACACTCGCCCCTGCTGTACGAGCAGTACTTC.

This clone was recorded only once. The V and J genes are TRBV19 and TRBJ2-6; D not certain. The CDR3 consists of 15 residues. Trimming left V 2 bases short and J 2 bases short, with 7 bases between. Germline V gives CDR1 LNHDA, CDR2 SQIVND (reference sequence). CDR3 nucleotides: TGTGCCAGTAGTATATATGGGGCTGGGGCCAACGTCCTGACTTTC. This codes for CASSIYGAGANVLTF.

The genes are TRBV14 and TRBJ2-2, with 14 positions matching TRBD2. CDR1 SGHDN and CDR2 FVKESK come from the germline V gene. V trimming: 2 bases; J trimming: 5 bases; junction bases outside the gene matches: 16. The CDR3 has 21 residues. The CDR3 spells CASSQSRVLSRLAGGTGELFF. CDR3 nucleotides: TGTGCCAGCAGCCAATCCCGGGTCCTGTCTCGACTAGCGGGAGGGACCGGGGAGCTGTTTTTT. Full variable domain (missing parts from reference TRBV14 and TRBJ2-2): EAGVTQFPSHSVIEKGQTVTLRCDPISGHDNLYWYRRVMGKEIKFLLHFVKESKQDESGMPNNRFLAERTGGTYSTLKVQPAELEDSGVYFCASSQSRVLSRLAGGTGELFFGEGSRLTVL.

This chain links TRBV10-1 with TRBJ1-5; D not certain. Germline-derived CDR1 and CDR2 are WNHNN and SYGVQD (reference sequence). The CDR3 has 11 residues. Between the trimmed V and J ends, which lost 2 bases and 7 bases, there was a span of 3 bases. CDR3 DNA sequence: TGCGCCAGCAGTGAGGACCAGCCCCAGCATTTT. This translates into CASSEDQPQHF.

This clone was counted a few times. The V and J genes are TRBV20-1 and TRBJ2-7; D is ambiguous. Germline assignment: CDR1 DFQATT and CDR2 SNEGSKA (reference sequence). Trimming stripped 8 bases from V and 9 bases from J, with 14 bases between. The CDR3 length is 10 residues. This CDR3 reads CSPSPLRQYF. CDR3 DNA sequence: TGCAGTCCCTCACCCCTAAGGCAGTACTTC.

The gene calls are TRBV7-9 and TRBJ2-3; the match to TRBD2 covers 9 bases. Germline V lookup: CDR1 SEHNR, CDR2 FQNEAQ (reference sequence). With 1 base clipped from V and 2 bases from J, the junction kept 1 base outside the gene matches. CDR3 length equals 15 residues. Here the CDR3 reads CASSLVAGVTDTQYF. Written as DNA, the CDR3 is TGTGCCAGCAGCTTAGTAGCGGGAGTCACAGATACGCAGTATTTT.

The chain links TRBV6-5 to TRBJ2-1; TRBD2 matches 12 bases. The germline CDR1 and CDR2 sequences are MNHEY and SVGAGI. This CDR3 region has 16 residues. V was pared by 0 bases and J by 10 bases, with 7 bases of the junction left unmatched. In nucleotides, the CDR3 is TGTGCCAGCAGTTACTCTGCTAGCGGGAGGGCCAGGGAGCAGTTCTTC. Amino acids: CASSYSASGRAREQFF.

The V and J genes are TRBV6-5 and TRBJ1-4; possibly TRBD1 for D (6 bases). Trimming cost V 2 bases and J 6 bases, with 13 bases left between them. The CDR3 consists of 15 residues. The germline V gene has CDR1 MNHEY and CDR2 SVGAGI. The CDR3 sequence: CASSYGQGPHEKLFF. The CDR3 coding sequence is TGTGCCAGCAGTTACGGTCAGGGGCCCCATGAAAAACTGTTTTTT.

V is TRBV9 and J is TRBJ1-4, with 10 bases identical to TRBD1. This CDR3 comprises 15 residues. Germline V gene sequence: CDR1 SGDLS, CDR2 YYNGEE. After removal of 3 bases from V and 4 bases from J, the junction contained 3 bases not matched to a gene. The CDR3 coding sequence is TGTGCCAGCAGCGAACGGGACAGGGGTAATGAAAAACTGTTTTTT. Its protein is CASSERDRGNEKLFF.